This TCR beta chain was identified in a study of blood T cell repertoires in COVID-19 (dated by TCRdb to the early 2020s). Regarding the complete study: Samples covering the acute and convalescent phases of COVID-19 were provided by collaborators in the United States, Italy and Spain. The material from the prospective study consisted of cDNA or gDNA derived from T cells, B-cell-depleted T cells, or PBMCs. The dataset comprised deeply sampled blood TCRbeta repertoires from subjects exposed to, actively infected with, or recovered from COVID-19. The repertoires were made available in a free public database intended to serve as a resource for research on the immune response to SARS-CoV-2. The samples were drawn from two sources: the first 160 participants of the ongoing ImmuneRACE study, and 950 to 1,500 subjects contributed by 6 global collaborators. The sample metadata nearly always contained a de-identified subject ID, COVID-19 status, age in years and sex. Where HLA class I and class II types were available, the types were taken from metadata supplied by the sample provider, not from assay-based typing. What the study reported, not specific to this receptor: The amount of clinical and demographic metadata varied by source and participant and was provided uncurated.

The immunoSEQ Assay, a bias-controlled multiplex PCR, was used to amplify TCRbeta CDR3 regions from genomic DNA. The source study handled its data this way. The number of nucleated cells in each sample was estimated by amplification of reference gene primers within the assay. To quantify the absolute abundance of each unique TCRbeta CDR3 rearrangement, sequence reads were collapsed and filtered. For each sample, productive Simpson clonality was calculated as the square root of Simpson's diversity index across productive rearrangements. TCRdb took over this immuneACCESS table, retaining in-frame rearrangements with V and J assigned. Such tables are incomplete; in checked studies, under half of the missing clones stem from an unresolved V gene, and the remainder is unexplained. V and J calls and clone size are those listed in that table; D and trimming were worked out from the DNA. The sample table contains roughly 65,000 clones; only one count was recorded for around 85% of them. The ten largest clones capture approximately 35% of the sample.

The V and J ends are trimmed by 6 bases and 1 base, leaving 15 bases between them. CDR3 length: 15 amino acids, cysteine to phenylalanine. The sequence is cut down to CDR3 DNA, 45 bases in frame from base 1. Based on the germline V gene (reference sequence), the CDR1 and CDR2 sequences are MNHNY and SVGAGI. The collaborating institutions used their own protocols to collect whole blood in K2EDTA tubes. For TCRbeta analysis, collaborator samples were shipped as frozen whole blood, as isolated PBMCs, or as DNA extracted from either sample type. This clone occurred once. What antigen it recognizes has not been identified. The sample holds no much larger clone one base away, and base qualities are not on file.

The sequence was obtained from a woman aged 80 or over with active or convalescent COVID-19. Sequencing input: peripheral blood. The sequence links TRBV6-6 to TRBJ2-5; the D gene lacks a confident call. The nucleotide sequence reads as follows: TGTGCCAGCAGCTCCACTGAGTTGTTCCAAGAGACCCAGTACTTC. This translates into CASSSTELFQETQYF.